This T cell receptor (beta chain) was sequenced for a study of T-cell reconstitution after alpha-beta-depleted transplantation in children. This CDR3 contains 17 residues. The V gene's germline CDR1 is DFQATT and CDR2 SNEGSKA (reference sequence). The ends lost 3 bases at V and 0 bases at J; junction bases unmatched: 4. Unique molecular identifiers were incorporated into the prepared TCRbeta library. MiXCR, applied by TCRdb to the PCR reads, yields one record per CDR3 protein. Of some 43,000 distinct CDR3 sequences listed, nearly 9.5% were seen once; the top ten hold approximately 30%. Findings and limits, study-wide: For some patients, TCRbeta diversity was high at day 60 because of recipient T cells and thymic progenitors that survived.

Many counts were recorded for this clonotype. Its antigen is still unknown. Material: PBMCs, mostly from graft donor cells, obtained 60 days after TCRalphabeta/CD19-depleted stem cell transplant. The receptor's source is a male patient between 2 and 15 years old who had a stem cell transplant for chronic granulomatous disease, so the T cells may come from the graft donor. The chain links TRBV20-1 to TRBJ2-1; 14 bases are a match to TRBD2. CDR3 loop: CSASGTSGSLSYNEQFF. CDR3 bases: TGCAGTGCTAGCGGGACTAGCGGGAGTCTCTCCTACAATGAGCAGTTCTTC.